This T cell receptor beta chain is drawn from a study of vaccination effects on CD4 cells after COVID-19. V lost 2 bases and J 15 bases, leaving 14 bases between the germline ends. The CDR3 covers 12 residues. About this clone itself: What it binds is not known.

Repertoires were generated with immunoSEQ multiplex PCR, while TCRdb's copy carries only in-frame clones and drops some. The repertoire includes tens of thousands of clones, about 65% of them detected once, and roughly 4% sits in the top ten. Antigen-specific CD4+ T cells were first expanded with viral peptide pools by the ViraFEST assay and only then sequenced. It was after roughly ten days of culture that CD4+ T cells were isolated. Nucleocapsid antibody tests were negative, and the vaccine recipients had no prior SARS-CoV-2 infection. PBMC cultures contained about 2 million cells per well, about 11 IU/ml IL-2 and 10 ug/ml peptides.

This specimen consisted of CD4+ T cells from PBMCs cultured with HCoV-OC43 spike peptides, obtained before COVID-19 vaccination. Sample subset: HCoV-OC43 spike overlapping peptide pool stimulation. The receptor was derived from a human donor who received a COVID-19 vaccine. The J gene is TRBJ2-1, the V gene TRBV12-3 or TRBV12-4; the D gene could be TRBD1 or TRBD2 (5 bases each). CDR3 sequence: CASSLWGKAPFF. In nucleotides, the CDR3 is TGTGCCAGCAGTTTATGGGGGAAAGCGCCGTTCTTC.